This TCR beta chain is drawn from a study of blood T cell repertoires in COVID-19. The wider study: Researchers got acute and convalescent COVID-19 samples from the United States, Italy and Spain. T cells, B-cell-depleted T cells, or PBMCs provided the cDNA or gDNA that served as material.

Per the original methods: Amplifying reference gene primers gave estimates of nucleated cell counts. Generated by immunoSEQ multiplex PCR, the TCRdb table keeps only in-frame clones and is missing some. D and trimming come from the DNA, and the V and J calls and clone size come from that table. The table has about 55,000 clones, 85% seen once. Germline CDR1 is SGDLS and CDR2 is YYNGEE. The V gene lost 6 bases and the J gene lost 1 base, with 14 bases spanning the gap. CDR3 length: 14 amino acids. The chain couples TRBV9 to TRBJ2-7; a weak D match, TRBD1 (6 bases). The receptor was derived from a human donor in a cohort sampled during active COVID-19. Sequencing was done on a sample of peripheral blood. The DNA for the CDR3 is TGTGCCAGCAATTATGGGGGCGGTTCCTACGAGCAGTACTTC. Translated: CASNYGGGSYEQYF. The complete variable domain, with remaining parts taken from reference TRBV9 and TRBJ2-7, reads DSGVTQTPKHLITATGQRVTLRCSPRSGDLSVYWYQQSLDQGLQFLIQYYNGEERAKGNILERFSAQQFPDLHSELNLSSLELGDSALYFCASNYGGGSYEQYFGPGTRLTVT.